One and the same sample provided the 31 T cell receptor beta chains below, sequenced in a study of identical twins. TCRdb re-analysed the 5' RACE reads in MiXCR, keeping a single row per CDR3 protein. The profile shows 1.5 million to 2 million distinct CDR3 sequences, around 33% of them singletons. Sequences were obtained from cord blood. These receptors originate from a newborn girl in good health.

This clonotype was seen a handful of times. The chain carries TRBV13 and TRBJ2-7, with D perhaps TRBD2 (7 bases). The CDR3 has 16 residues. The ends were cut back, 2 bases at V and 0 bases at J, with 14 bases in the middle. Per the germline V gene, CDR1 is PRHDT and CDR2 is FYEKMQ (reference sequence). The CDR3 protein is CASSLSGGERSYEQYF. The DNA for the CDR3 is TGTGCCAGCAGCTTATCGGGGGGCGAACGCTCCTACGAGCAGTACTTC.

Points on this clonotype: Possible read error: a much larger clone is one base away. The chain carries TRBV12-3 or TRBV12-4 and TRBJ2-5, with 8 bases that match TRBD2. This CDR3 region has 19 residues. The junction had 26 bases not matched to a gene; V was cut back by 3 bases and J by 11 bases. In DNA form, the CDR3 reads TGTGCCAGCAGTTTCACCGGGACTAGAGGGTCTAGCTCCTACAATGAGCAGTACTTC. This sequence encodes CASSFTGTRGSSSYNEQYF.

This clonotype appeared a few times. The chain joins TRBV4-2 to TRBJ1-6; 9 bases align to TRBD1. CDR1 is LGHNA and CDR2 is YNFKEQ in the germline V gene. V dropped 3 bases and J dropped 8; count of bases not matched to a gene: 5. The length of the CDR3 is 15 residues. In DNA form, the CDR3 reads TGTGCCAGCAGCCACATACAGGGGGCCGATTCACCCCTCCACTTT. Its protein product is CASSHIQGADSPLHF.

This CDR3 reads CASSDFGAGVIGTQYF. The CDR3 region has the DNA TGCGCCAGCAGTGATTTCGGCGCAGGGGTTATAGGTACGCAGTATTTT. The chain couples TRBV10-2 to TRBJ2-3, with TRBD1 as a possible D gene (6 bases). The CDR3 is 16 amino acids. The germline V gene has CDR1 WSHSY and CDR2 SAAADI. Trimming removed 3 bases from V and 8 bases from J, with 21 bases in between.

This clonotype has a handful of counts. The CDR3 DNA sequence: TGCAGTGCCGTCCAGGGATCACCCCTCCACTTT. Protein sequence: CSAVQGSPLHF. The chain links TRBV20-1 to TRBJ1-6; D may be TRBD1 (5 bases). The V gene's germline CDR1 is DFQATT and CDR2 SNEGSKA (reference sequence). V was pared by 6 bases and J by 10 bases, with 10 bases between. The CDR3 consists of 11 residues.

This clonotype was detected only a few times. The CDR3 spells CSARVQTNTEAFF. The CDR3 region has the DNA TGCAGTGCTAGAGTGCAGACGAACACTGAAGCTTTCTTT. The rearrangement joins TRBV20-1 to TRBJ1-1; D gene ambiguous. V was trimmed by 1 base and J by 1 base, leaving 7 bases between them. Germline CDR1 DFQATT, CDR2 SNEGSKA (reference sequence). The CDR3 contains 13 residues.

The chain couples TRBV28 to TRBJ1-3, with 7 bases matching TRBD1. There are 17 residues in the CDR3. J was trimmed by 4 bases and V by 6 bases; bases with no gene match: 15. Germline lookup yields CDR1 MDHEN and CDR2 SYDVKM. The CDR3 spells CASRPDRWESRGNTIYF. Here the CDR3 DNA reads TGTGCCAGCAGGCCGGACAGGTGGGAAAGCCGCGGAAACACCATATATTTT.

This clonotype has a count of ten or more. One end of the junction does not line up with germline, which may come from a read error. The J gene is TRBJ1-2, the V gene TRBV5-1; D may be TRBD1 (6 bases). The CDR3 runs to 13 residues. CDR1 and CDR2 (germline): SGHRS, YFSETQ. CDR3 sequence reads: CASSRDTNYGYTF. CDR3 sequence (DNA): TGTGCCAGCAGCCGGGACACTAACTATGGCTACACCTTC.

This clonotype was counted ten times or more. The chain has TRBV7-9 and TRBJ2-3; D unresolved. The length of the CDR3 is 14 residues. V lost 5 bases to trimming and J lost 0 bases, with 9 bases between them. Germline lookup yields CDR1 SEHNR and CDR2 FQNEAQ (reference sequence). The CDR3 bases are TGTGCCAGCAGCCTAGAACTCAGCACAGATACGCAGTATTTT. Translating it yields CASSLELSTDTQYF. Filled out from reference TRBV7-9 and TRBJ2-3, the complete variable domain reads DTGVSQNPRHKITKRGQNVTFRCDPISEHNRLYWYRQTLGQGPEFLTYFQNEAQLEKSRLLSDRFSAERPKGSFSTLEIQRTEQGDSAMYLCASSLELSTDTQYFGPGTRLTVL.

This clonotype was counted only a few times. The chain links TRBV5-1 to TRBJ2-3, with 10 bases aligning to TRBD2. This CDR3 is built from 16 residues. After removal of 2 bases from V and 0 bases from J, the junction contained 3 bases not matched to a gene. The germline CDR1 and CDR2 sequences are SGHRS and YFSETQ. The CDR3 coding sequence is TGCGCCAGCAGCTTCCTAGCGGGAGCGAGCACAGATACGCAGTATTTT. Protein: CASSFLAGASTDTQYF.

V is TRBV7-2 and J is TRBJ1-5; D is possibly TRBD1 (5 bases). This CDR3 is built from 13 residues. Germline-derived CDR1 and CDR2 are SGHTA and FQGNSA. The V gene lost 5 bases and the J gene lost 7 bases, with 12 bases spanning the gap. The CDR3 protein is CASSPGGRQPQHF. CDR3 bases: TGTGCCAGCAGCCCGGGGGGACGGCAGCCCCAGCATTTT.

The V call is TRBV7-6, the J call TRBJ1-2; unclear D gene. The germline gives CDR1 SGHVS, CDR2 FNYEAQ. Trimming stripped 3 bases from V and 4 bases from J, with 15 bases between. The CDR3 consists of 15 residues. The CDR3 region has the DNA TGTGCCAGCAGCTTCCGCAGGAGGCCCCTCTATGGCTACACCTTC. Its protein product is CASSFRRRPLYGYTF.

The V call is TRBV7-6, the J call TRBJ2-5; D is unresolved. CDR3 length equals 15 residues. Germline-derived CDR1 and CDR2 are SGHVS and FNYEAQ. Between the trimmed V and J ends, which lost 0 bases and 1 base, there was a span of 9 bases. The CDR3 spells CASSLAPTIQETQYF. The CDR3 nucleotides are TGTGCCAGCAGCTTAGCCCCGACAATCCAAGAGACCCAGTACTTC. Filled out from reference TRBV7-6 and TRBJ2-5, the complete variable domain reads GAGVSQSPRYKVTKRGQDVALRCDPISGHVSLYWYRQALGQGPEFLTYFNYEAQQDKSGLPNDRFSAERPEGSISTLTIQRTEQRDSAMYRCASSLAPTIQETQYFGPGTRLLVL.

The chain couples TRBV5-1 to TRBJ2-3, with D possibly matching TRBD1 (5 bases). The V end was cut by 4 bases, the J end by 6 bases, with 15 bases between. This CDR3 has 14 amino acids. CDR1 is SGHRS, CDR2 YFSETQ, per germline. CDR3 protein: CASSLTPRADTQYF. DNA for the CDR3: TGCGCCAGCAGCCTAACCCCCAGGGCCGATACGCAGTATTTT. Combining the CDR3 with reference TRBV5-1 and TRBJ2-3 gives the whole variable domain KAGVTQTPRYLIKTRGQQVTLSCSPISGHRSVSWYQQTPGQGLQFLFEYFSETQRNKGNFPGRFSGRQFSNSRSEMNVSTLELGDSALYLCASSLTPRADTQYFGPGTRLTVL.

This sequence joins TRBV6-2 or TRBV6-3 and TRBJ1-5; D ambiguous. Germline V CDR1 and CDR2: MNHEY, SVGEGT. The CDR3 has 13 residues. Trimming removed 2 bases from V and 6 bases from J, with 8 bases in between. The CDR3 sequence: CASSYPRSQPQHF. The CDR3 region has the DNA TGTGCCAGCAGTTACCCACGCAGTCAGCCCCAGCATTTT.

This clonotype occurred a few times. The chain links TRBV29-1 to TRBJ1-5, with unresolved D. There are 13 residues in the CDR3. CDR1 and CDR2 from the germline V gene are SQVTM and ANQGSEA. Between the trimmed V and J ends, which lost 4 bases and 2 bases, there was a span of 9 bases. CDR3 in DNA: TGCAGCGTTGTCGGCGAAGGCAATCAGCCCCAGCATTTT. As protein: CSVVGEGNQPQHF. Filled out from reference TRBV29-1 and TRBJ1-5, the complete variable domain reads SAVISQKPSRDICQRGTSLTIQCQVDSQVTMMFWYRQQPGQSLTLIATANQGSEATYESGFVIDKFPISRPNLTFSTLTVSNMSPEDSSIYLCSVVGEGNQPQHFGDGTRLSIL.

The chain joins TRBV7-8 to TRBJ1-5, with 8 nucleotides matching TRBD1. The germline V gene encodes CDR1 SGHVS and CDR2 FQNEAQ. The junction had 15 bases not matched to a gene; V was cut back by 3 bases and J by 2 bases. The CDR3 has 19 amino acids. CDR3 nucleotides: TGTGCCAGCAGCTTGCTAGGACAGGGCTACCCAGAAGGCAATCAGCCCCAGCATTTT. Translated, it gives CASSLLGQGYPEGNQPQHF.

The CDR3 bases are TGTGCCAGCAGCCCGGGACGGGACACAGATACGCAGTATTTT. Encoded protein: CASSPGRDTDTQYF. The V call is TRBV12-3 or TRBV12-4, the J call TRBJ2-3, with D possibly being TRBD1 or TRBD2 (5 bases each). The CDR3 length is 14 residues. V was clipped by 6 bases and J by 2 bases, with 12 bases between them.

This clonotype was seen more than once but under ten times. The CDR3 loop is CASSYDGANQPQHF. The CDR3 nucleotides read TGTGCCAGCAGTTATGACGGGGCAAATCAGCCCCAGCATTTT. This chain joins TRBV6-6 and TRBJ1-5; possibly TRBD1 for D (5 bases). Trimming took off 3 bases at V and 4 bases at J, with 10 bases between the two ends. The CDR3 contains 14 residues. CDR1 is MNHNY, CDR2 SVGAGI, per germline (reference sequence).

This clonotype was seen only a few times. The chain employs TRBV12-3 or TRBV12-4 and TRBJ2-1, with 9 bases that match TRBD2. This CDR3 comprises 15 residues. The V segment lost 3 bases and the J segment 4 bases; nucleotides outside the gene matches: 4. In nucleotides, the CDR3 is TGTGCCAGCAGTTTGAGGCGGGGGGGTTACAATGAGCAGTTCTTC. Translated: CASSLRRGGYNEQFF.

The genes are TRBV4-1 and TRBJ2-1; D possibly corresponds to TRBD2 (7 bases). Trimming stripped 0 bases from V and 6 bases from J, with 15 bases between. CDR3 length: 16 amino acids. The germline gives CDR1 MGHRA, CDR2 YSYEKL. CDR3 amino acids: CASSQDEARGGNEQFF. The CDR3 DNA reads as TGCGCCAGCAGCCAAGATGAGGCAAGGGGGGGCAATGAGCAGTTCTTC.

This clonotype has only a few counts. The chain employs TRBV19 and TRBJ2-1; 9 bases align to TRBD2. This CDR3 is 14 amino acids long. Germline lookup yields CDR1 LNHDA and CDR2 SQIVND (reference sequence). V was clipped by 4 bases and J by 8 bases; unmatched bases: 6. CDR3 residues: CASSRTGTSYEQFF. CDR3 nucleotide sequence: TGTGCCAGTAGTAGGACCGGGACTAGCTATGAGCAGTTCTTC.

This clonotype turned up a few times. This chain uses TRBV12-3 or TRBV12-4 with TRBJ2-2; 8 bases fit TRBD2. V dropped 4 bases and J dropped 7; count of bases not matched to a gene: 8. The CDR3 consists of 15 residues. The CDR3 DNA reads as TGTGCCAGCAGTTCCAGCGGGAGATCGGGCGGGGAGCTGTTTTTT. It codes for CASSSSGRSGGELFF.

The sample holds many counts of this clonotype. CDR3 coding DNA: TGTGCCAGCAGTTTAGGCGCAGACCGAGAGACCCAGTACTTC. This sequence encodes CASSLGADRETQYF. This rearrangement joins TRBV12-3 or TRBV12-4 to TRBJ2-5; D gene uncertain. The CDR3 is 14 residues long. Trimming removed 1 base from V and 4 bases from J, with 10 bases in between.

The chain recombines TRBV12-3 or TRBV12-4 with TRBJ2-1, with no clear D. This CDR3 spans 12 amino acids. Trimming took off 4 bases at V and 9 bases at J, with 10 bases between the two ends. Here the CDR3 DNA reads TGTGCCAGCAGTTACCTGGTATCTGAGCAGTTCTTC. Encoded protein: CASSYLVSEQFF.

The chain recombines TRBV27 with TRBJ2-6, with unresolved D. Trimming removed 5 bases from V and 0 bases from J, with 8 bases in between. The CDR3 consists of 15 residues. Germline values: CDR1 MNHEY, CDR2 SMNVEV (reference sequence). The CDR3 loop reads CASSLHYSGANVLTF. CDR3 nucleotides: TGTGCCAGCAGTCTCCACTACTCTGGGGCCAACGTCCTGACTTTC.

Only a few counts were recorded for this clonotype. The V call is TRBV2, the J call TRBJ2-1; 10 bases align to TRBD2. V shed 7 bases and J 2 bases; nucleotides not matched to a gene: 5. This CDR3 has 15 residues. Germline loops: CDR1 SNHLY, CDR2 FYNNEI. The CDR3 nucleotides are TGTGCCAGCAATAAAGCGGGAGGGGCCTACAATGAGCAGTTCTTC. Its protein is CASNKAGGAYNEQFF.

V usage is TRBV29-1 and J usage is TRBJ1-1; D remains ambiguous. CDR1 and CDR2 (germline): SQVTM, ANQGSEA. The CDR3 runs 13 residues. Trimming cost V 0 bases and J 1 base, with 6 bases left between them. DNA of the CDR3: TGCAGCGTTGAAGATCGCCGGAACACTGAAGCTTTCTTT. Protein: CSVEDRRNTEAFF.

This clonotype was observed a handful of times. The CDR3 region has the DNA TGCAGTGCTAGCCGGGACAGGGGGCGAGGAGTCCAAGAGACCCAGTACTTC. Amino acid sequence: CSASRDRGRGVQETQYF. The chain carries TRBV20-1 and TRBJ2-5, with TRBD1 identical over 12 bases. CDR3 size: 17 residues. CDR1 and CDR2 (germline): DFQATT, SNEGSKA (reference sequence). V lost 3 bases and J lost 1; bases outside the gene matches: 9.

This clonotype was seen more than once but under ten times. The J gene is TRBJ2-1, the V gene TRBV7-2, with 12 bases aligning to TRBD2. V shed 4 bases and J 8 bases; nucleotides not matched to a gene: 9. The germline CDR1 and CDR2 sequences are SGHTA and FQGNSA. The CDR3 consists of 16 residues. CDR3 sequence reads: CASSSPTSGRYHEQFF. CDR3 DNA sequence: TGTGCCAGCAGCTCACCGACTAGCGGGAGATACCATGAGCAGTTCTTC.

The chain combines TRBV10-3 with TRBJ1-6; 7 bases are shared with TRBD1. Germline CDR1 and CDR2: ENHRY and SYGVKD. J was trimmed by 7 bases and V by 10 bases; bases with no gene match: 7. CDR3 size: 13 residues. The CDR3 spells CATGGTENSPLHF. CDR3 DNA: TGTGCCACCGGGGGGACAGAAAATTCACCCCTCCACTTT.